The clone carrying this T cell receptor beta chain was seen repeatedly, ten times or more. Its antigen is not known. New diagnoses, under 2 months' duration, and ages 18 to 65 characterized the hyperthyroidism patients. Among the exclusions were patients with other autoimmune diseases, uncontrolled infections, pregnancy or lactation. Clinical symptoms and serum thyroxine were used for diagnosis; TRAb, thyroid ultrasound and orbital computed tomography were also relied on. The CDR3 sequence is 15 residues long. V was pared by 3 bases and J by 3 bases, with 8 bases of the junction left unmatched. Germline CDR1 reads DFQATT; CDR2 reads SNEGSKA (reference sequence). This sample was included in a study of Graves' ophthalmopathy and Graves' hyperthyroidism. Study conclusions and caveats: Blood also carried most expanded thyroid clonotypes exceeding 0.001 frequency.

RNA transcripts served as template for amplifying TCR beta CDR3 sequences. Amplification began with first-round RT-PCR using HTBI primers, then second-round multiplex PCR was performed. Each CDR3 protein is one row after TCRdb ran MiXCR on the multiplex PCR reads. The sample gives 560,000 or so distinct CDR3 sequences, approximately 37% of which show up once; about 4% is in the top ten. The specimen sequenced was peripheral blood or thyroid tissue (not recorded which). V is TRBV20-1 and J is TRBJ2-7; 10 positions match TRBD1. This TCR was recovered from an adult man with Graves' hyperthyroidism. The CDR3 DNA reads as TGCAGTGCTAGCGGCACCGGGACAGGGGTCTACGAGCAGTACTTC. This codes for CSASGTGTGVYEQYF.